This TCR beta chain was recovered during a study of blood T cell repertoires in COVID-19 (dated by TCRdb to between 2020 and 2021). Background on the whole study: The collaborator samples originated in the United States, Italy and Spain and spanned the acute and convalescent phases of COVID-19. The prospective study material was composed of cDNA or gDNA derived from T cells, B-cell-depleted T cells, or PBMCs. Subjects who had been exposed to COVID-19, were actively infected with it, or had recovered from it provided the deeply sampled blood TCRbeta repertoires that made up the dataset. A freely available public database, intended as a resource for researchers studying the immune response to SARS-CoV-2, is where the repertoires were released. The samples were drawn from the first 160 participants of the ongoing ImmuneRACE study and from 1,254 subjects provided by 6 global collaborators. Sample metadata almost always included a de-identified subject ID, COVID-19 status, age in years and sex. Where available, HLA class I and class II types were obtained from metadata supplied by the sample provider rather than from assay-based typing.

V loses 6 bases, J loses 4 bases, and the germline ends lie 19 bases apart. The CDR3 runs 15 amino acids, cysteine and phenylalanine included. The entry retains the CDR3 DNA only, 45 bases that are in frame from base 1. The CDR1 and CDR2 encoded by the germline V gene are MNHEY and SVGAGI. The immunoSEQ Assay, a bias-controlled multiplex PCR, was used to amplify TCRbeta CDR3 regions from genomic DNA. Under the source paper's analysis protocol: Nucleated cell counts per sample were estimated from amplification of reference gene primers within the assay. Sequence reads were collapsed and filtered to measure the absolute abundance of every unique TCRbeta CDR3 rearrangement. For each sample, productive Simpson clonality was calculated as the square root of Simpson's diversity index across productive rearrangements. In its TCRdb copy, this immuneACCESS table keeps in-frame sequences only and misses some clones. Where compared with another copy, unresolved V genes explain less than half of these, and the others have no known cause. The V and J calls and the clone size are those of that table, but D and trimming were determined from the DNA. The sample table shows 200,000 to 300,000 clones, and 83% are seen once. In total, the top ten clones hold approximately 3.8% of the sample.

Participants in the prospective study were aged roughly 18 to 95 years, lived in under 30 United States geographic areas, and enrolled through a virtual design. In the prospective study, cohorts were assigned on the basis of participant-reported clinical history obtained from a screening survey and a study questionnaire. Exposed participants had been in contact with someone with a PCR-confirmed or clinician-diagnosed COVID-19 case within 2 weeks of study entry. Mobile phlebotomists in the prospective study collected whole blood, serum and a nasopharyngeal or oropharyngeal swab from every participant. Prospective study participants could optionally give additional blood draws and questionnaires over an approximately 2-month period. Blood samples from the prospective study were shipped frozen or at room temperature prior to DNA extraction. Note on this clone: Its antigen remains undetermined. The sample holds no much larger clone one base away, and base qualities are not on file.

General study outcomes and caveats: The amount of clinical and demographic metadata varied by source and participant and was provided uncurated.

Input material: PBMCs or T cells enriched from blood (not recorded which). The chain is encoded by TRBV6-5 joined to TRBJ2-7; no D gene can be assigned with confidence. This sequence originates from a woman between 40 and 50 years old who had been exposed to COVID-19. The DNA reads TGTGCCAGCAGAATGACGGCGCTAGAGTCGTACGAGCAGTACTTC. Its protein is CASRMTALESYEQYF.